This passage covers 8 T cell receptor beta chains from one sample sequenced in a study of blood T cell repertoires in COVID-19. Method: immunoSEQ multiplex PCR; TCRdb's copy keeps in-frame clones and lacks some. The sample contains about 410,000 clones, around nine tenths of which appear only once. The sequenced material came from peripheral blood. The receptors come from a woman aged 40 to 50 with COVID-19, enrolled during active disease.

This clone was observed a few times. This sequence joins TRBV7-8 and TRBJ1-6, with 8 bases fitting TRBD1. V lost 3 bases and J lost 6; bases outside the gene matches: 13. Germline V gene lookup returns CDR1 SGHVS and CDR2 FQNEAQ. The CDR3 contains 18 residues. CDR3 sequence (DNA): TGTGCCAGCAGCTTTTTGGTGGTAGGACAGGGAACTAATTCACCCCTCCACTTT. It encodes CASSFLVVGQGTNSPLHF.

This chain joins TRBV27 and TRBJ2-3; no definite D call. Germline-derived CDR1 and CDR2 are MNHEY and SMNVEV (reference sequence). The CDR3 loop spans 11 amino acids. The V and J ends lost 2 bases and 6 bases respectively, with 3 bases between them. The CDR3 loop is CASSLADTQYF. The CDR3 bases are TGTGCCAGCAGTTTAGCGGATACGCAGTATTTT.

V gene TRBV7-2 combines with J gene TRBJ1-1; 11 nucleotides line up with TRBD1. The CDR3 contains 15 residues. Germline V gene sequence: CDR1 SGHTA, CDR2 FQGNSA. V was pared by 2 bases and J by 4 bases, with 3 bases of the junction left unmatched. CDR3 in DNA: TGTGCCAGCAGCTTAATCGGGACAGGGGGCACTGAAGCTTTCTTT. It yields the protein CASSLIGTGGTEAFF.

DNA for the CDR3: TGCGCCAGCAGCCAAGAGGGGGGGCGAAACACAGATACGCAGTATTTT. This codes for CASSQEGGRNTDTQYF. This chain uses TRBV4-1 with TRBJ2-3, with a tentative D call TRBD2 (7 bases). Germline V CDR1 and CDR2: MGHRA, YSYEKL. The V end was cut by 0 bases, the J end by 2 bases, with 12 bases between. CDR3 size: 16 residues.

V and J are TRBV7-2 and TRBJ2-1; perhaps TRBD2 as D (5 bases). The CDR3 spans 13 residues. The ends were cut back, 5 bases at V and 5 bases at J, with 10 bases in the middle. The V gene's germline CDR1 is SGHTA and CDR2 FQGNSA. CDR3 DNA: TGTGCCAGCAGCAAGAGGGTCCACAATGAGCAGTTCTTC. It encodes CASSKRVHNEQFF. Using reference TRBV7-2 and TRBJ2-1 for the parts outside the CDR3, the full variable domain is GAGVSQSPSNKVTEKGKDVELRCDPISGHTALYWYRQSLGQGLEFLIYFQGNSAPDKSGLPSDRFSAERTGGSVSTLTIQRTQQEDSAVYLCASSKRVHNEQFFGPGTRLTVL.

This clone was recorded a few times. The V and J genes are TRBV6-6 and TRBJ1-3, with D hard to call. CDR3 length: 15 residues. V dropped 2 bases and J dropped 5 bases, with 13 bases sitting between them. The germline gives CDR1 MNHNY, CDR2 SVGAGI (reference sequence). CDR3 in amino acids: CASSYDGRVRNTIYF. Here the CDR3 DNA reads TGTGCCAGCAGTTACGACGGCCGGGTCCGAAACACCATATATTTT.

The rearrangement uses TRBV12-3 or TRBV12-4 and TRBJ1-2; D remains ambiguous. V was trimmed by 6 bases and J by 7 bases, leaving 15 bases between them. The CDR3 is 13 residues long. The CDR3 DNA follows: TGTGCCAGCAGCCCCAGGCGCTACTTTGGCTACACCTTC. Protein product: CASSPRRYFGYTF.

The chain joins TRBV19 to TRBJ2-2, with D possibly TRBD1 on 7 matching bases. Germline-derived CDR1 and CDR2 are LNHDA and SQIVND (reference sequence). The CDR3 has 16 amino acids. The V gene lost 3 bases and the J gene lost 6 bases, with 17 bases spanning the gap. This chain's CDR3 is CASSIIGGRGAGELFF. As DNA, the CDR3 is TGTGCCAGTAGTATTATCGGGGGCAGGGGGGCCGGGGAGCTGTTTTTT.